These 27 T cell receptor beta chains share one sample of origin, sequenced in a study of CD8+ T cells in alopecia areata (dated by TCRdb to between 2017 and 2018). To prepare the library, the immunoSEQ multiplex PCR assay was applied. For TCR sequencing, RNA was extracted from every sample and reverse transcribed into cDNA to serve as template. TCRdb took over this immuneACCESS table, retaining in-frame rearrangements with V and J assigned. Such tables are incomplete; in checked studies, under half of the missing clones stem from an unresolved V gene, and the remainder is unexplained. In all, the sample holds about 150,000 clones, and about 51% of those were seen once. The ten largest clonotypes hold approximately 19% of the sample. Taken with the paper, the label for time point translates to: baseline before oral tofacitinib. Sequenced here: CD8+ T cells sorted from blood, sampled at week 0. All receptors come from a human donor with alopecia areata.

The chain employs TRBV29-1 and TRBJ1-3; a weak D match, TRBD1 (5 bases). Per the germline V gene, CDR1 is SQVTM and CDR2 is ANQGSEA. Trimming pared 6 bases from V and 1 base from J, leaving 10 bases between. CDR3 size: 13 residues. The CDR3 loop reads CSVQGLSGNTIYF. CDR3 bases: TGCAGCGTCCAGGGCCTTTCTGGAAACACCATATATTTT.

The chain carries TRBV9 and TRBJ1-2; no clear D gene. The CDR3 is 11 amino acids. Trimming cost V 6 bases and J 4 bases, with 7 bases left between them. Germline CDR1 reads SGDLS; CDR2 reads YYNGEE. The DNA for the CDR3 is TGTGCCAGCAAGCAAGCCTATGGCTACACCTTC. Protein sequence: CASKQAYGYTF.

The genes are TRBV7-8 and TRBJ2-7; a possible D gene is TRBD2 (5 bases). The CDR3 sequence is 15 residues long. Germline V gene sequence: CDR1 SGHVS, CDR2 FQNEAQ. V dropped 6 bases and J dropped 5 bases, with 20 bases sitting between them. The CDR3 spells CASRSGVRTGDEQYF. CDR3 coding DNA: TGTGCCAGCAGATCCGGGGTGCGGACCGGGGACGAGCAGTACTTC.

The chain employs TRBV7-3 and TRBJ2-3, with 10 bases fitting TRBD2. V lost 4 bases and J lost 2; bases outside the gene matches: 3. Germline lookup yields CDR1 SGHTA and CDR2 FQGTGA. The CDR3 loop spans 15 amino acids. CDR3 amino acids: CASSSSGGATDTQYF. The DNA of the CDR3 is TGTGCCAGCAGCTCTAGCGGGGGAGCCACAGATACGCAGTATTTT.

This clone was seen only a few times. This chain joins TRBV7-3 and TRBJ1-5; D is unclear. The CDR3 extends over 14 amino acids. V dropped 5 bases and J dropped 0 bases, with 8 bases sitting between them. Germline V gene data show CDR1 as SGHTA and CDR2 as FQGTGA. The CDR3 protein is CASSRGYSNQPQHF. CDR3 nucleotides: TGTGCCAGCAGCCGAGGATATAGCAATCAGCCCCAGCATTTT.

J is TRBJ2-7 and V is TRBV29-1, with TRBD1 as a possible D gene (6 bases). Trimming stripped 5 bases from V and 1 base from J, with 12 bases between. Germline CDR1 is SQVTM and CDR2 is ANQGSEA. The CDR3 is 13 residues long. Here the CDR3 reads CSVLLGGSYEQYF. In DNA form, the CDR3 reads TGCAGCGTTTTACTAGGGGGATCCTACGAGCAGTACTTC.

The V and J genes are TRBV2 and TRBJ1-5; 9 nucleotides agree with TRBD1. This CDR3 is 15 amino acids long. Germline V gives CDR1 SNHLY, CDR2 FYNNEI. J gave up 5 bases and V 3 bases, and 5 bases lay outside the gene matches. DNA for the CDR3: TGTGCCAGCAGTGACGGGACAGGGAAGCATCAGCCCCAGCATTTT. The encoded protein is CASSDGTGKHQPQHF.

This clone was recorded only once. The V gene is TRBV27, the J gene TRBJ1-1; D not certain. CDR1 and CDR2 from the germline V gene are MNHEY and SMNVEV (reference sequence). This CDR3 contains 11 residues. V gave up 4 bases and J gave up 3 bases, with 3 bases separating them. The CDR3 region has the DNA TGTGCCAGCAGTTCCTACACTGAAGCTTTCTTT. Translating it yields CASSSYTEAFF.

The chain is built from TRBV30 and TRBJ2-7; D may be TRBD2 (6 bases). This CDR3 region has 11 residues. Germline V gene data show CDR1 as GTSNPN and CDR2 as SVGIG (reference sequence). Trimming removed 4 bases from V and 7 bases from J, with 11 bases in between. The DNA for the CDR3 is TGTGCCTGGAACGGAGGGGATGAGCAGTACTTC. The encoded protein is CAWNGGDEQYF.

There are a few counts of this clone. This chain uses TRBV11-3 with TRBJ1-2; D gene unclear. This CDR3 contains 13 residues. With 2 bases removed from V and 6 bases from J, the gap between germline ends came to 10 bases. Germline loops: CDR1 SGHNT, CDR2 YENEEA. CDR3 DNA: TGTGCCAGCAGCTTACGAGGGAATGATGGCTACACCTTC. Amino acids: CASSLRGNDGYTF.

This chain uses TRBV4-1 with TRBJ2-7, with a weak D call TRBD2 (6 bases). The V end was cut by 0 bases, the J end by 3 bases, with 12 bases between. The CDR3 runs to 15 residues. CDR1 and CDR2 from the germline V gene are MGHRA and YSYEKL. Here the CDR3 reads CASSQDSGTGYEQYF. The CDR3 DNA follows: TGCGCCAGCAGCCAAGATAGCGGTACCGGCTACGAGCAGTACTTC.

This clone was counted once. The V call is TRBV30, the J call TRBJ1-5; D not resolved. Trimming took 2 bases from V and 2 from J, leaving 13 bases between them. Per the germline V gene, CDR1 is GTSNPN and CDR2 is SVGIG (reference sequence). The CDR3 consists of 15 residues. The CDR3 sequence is CAWSPTESGNQPQHF. CDR3 nucleotide sequence: TGTGCCTGGAGTCCAACAGAATCGGGCAATCAGCCCCAGCATTTT.

The chain joins TRBV27 to TRBJ1-5; unclear D gene. V lost 3 bases and J lost 4, with 7 bases in between. The CDR3 length is 13 residues. Germline CDR1 and CDR2: MNHEY and SMNVEV (reference sequence). CDR3 bases: TGTGCCAGCAGTTTGTCCCTTAATCAGCCCCAGCATTTT. Its protein is CASSLSLNQPQHF.

The chain recombines TRBV14 with TRBJ2-3; D not resolved. V was cut by 3 bases and J by 7 bases, with 8 bases left in between. Germline V lookup: CDR1 SGHDN, CDR2 FVKESK. This CDR3 region has 12 residues. The CDR3 sequence: CASSHSRHTQYF. The CDR3 bases are TGTGCCAGCAGCCATTCCCGCCATACGCAGTATTTT.

The chain has TRBV9 and TRBJ2-2, with 7 positions matching TRBD1. Germline V gives CDR1 SGDLS, CDR2 YYNGEE. The ends lost 1 base at V and 2 bases at J; junction bases unmatched: 8. The CDR3 runs to 17 residues. The CDR3 sequence: CASSVRSGGPNTGELFF. The CDR3, as DNA: TGTGCCAGCAGCGTACGATCAGGGGGACCAAACACCGGGGAGCTGTTTTTT.

In this sample, this clone turned up a few times. The V call is TRBV11-2, the J call TRBJ2-7, with a weak D call TRBD2 (5 bases). The V gene's germline CDR1 is SGHAT and CDR2 FQNNGV. V shed 8 bases and J shed 5 bases, with 7 bases lying between them. CDR3 length: 10 amino acids. CDR3 sequence reads: CASGGDEQYF. CDR3 in DNA: TGTGCCAGCGGAGGAGACGAGCAGTACTTC. Supplemented by reference TRBV11-2 and TRBJ2-7, the full variable domain reads EAGVAQSPRYKIIEKRQSVAFWCNPISGHATLYWYQQILGQGPKLLIQFQNNGVVDDSQLPKDRFSAERLKGVDSTLKIQPAKLEDSAVYLCASGGDEQYFGPGTRLTVT.

This chain links TRBV27 with TRBJ2-7; 10 positions match TRBD1. This CDR3 has 17 amino acids. V dropped 6 bases and J dropped 2; count of bases not matched to a gene: 13. Germline lookup yields CDR1 MNHEY and CDR2 SMNVEV (reference sequence). The CDR3 coding sequence is TGTGCCAGCAGCCCAAGCTTTGGGGACAGGGGTCCCTACGAGCAGTACTTC. Amino acid sequence: CASSPSFGDRGPYEQYF.

This clone showed up just a few times. The V call is TRBV19, the J call TRBJ1-5, with 7 nucleotides matching TRBD1. Unmatched junction bases numbered 13, after V lost 3 bases and J lost 8 bases. CDR1 LNHDA and CDR2 SQIVND come from the germline V gene (reference sequence). The CDR3 spans 16 residues. Written as DNA, the CDR3 is TGTGCCAGTAGTATTGAAGGACAGGAATTTGATGAGCCCCAGCATTTT. Its translation is CASSIEGQEFDEPQHF.

This clone was counted a few times. This chain joins TRBV13 and TRBJ2-7; unclear D gene. Germline V gives CDR1 PRHDT, CDR2 FYEKMQ (reference sequence). Trimming left V 4 bases short and J 5 bases short, with 18 bases between. The CDR3 runs 15 residues. The CDR3 is CASSSTTITGHEQYF. The CDR3 DNA follows: TGTGCCAGCAGCTCGACAACGATAACGGGTCACGAGCAGTACTTC.

The chain has TRBV27 and TRBJ2-7; 7 bases agree with TRBD1. The CDR3 consists of 14 residues. The ends lost 5 bases at V and 5 bases at J; junction bases unmatched: 9. Germline CDR1 and CDR2: MNHEY and SMNVEV (reference sequence). The CDR3 loop is CASSPTGNVNEQYF. CDR3 coding DNA: TGTGCCAGCAGTCCGACAGGGAATGTTAACGAGCAGTACTTC.

The chain is built from TRBV9 and TRBJ2-7; no firm D call. V shed 3 bases and J shed 2 bases, with 18 bases lying between them. The CDR3 spans 16 residues. Germline CDR1 and CDR2: SGDLS and YYNGEE. CDR3 DNA: TGTGCCAGCAGCGCATCCTCGAAGAGAAATCCCTACGAGCAGTACTTC. This translates into CASSASSKRNPYEQYF.

V gene TRBV5-6 combines with J gene TRBJ2-1; D is ambiguous. V was clipped by 4 bases and J by 12 bases, with 20 bases between them. Per germline, CDR1 SGHDT and CDR2 YYEEEE. The CDR3 sequence is 14 residues long. The CDR3 nucleotides are TGTGCCAGCAGCCCGGACCAATCGCCGTATGGGCAGTTCTTC. It yields the protein CASSPDQSPYGQFF. The whole variable domain, remainder taken from reference TRBV5-6 and TRBJ2-1, is DAGVTQSPTHLIKTRGQQVTLRCSPKSGHDTVSWYQQALGQGPQFIFQYYEEEERQRGNFPDRFSGHQFPNYSSELNVNALLLGDSALYLCASSPDQSPYGQFFGPGTRLTVL.

The chain carries TRBV2 and TRBJ1-4; 9 nucleotides line up with TRBD1. CDR1 and CDR2 (germline): SNHLY, FYNNEI. The CDR3 consists of 14 residues. The junction had 3 bases not matched to a gene; V was cut back by 6 bases and J by 4 bases. The DNA of the CDR3 is TGTGCCAGCAGGGACAGGGGTGTTAATGAAAAACTGTTTTTT. Translating gives CASRDRGVNEKLFF.

The chain employs TRBV7-2 and TRBJ2-7; possible D gene TRBD2, 5 bases. Germline CDR1 reads SGHTA; CDR2 reads FQGNSA. The CDR3 sequence is 14 residues long. Between the trimmed V and J ends, which lost 4 bases and 1 base, there was a span of 11 bases. CDR3 in amino acids: CASSWGTGSYEQYF. The DNA for the CDR3 is TGTGCCAGCAGCTGGGGAACGGGGTCCTACGAGCAGTACTTC.

This clone was seen a few times. The V gene is TRBV29-1, the J gene TRBJ2-7; TRBD1 matches 7 bases. After removal of 6 bases from V and 5 bases from J, the junction contained 7 bases not matched to a gene. Germline loops: CDR1 SQVTM, CDR2 ANQGSEA. CDR3 size: 12 residues. The CDR3 here is CSVDQGEHEQYF. The CDR3 nucleotides read TGCAGCGTCGATCAGGGGGAGCACGAGCAGTACTTC.

The chain employs TRBV4-3 and TRBJ2-1, with D uncertain. The germline CDR1 and CDR2 sequences are LGHNA and YSLEER. The V gene lost 0 bases and the J gene lost 10 bases, with 10 bases spanning the gap. CDR3 length: 13 amino acids. The CDR3 region is CASSQEPGMEQFF. The CDR3 DNA is TGCGCCAGCAGCCAAGAACCGGGTATGGAGCAGTTCTTC.

This clone was observed a few times. The chain uses TRBV18 and TRBJ2-2, with unresolved D. Trimming pared 3 bases from V and 0 bases from J, leaving 5 bases between. Germline CDR1 KGHSH, CDR2 LQKENI. This CDR3 region has 14 residues. CDR3 DNA: TGTGCCAGCTCACCCGAAACGAACACCGGGGAGCTGTTTTTT. Residues: CASSPETNTGELFF.